Relative to its sample, the clone carrying this TCR beta chain is medium-sized. Its antigen is not known. Multiplex PCR amplified the TCR beta CDR3 region. Its first round ran for roughly 10 cycles with 32 V and 13 J primers. In TCRdb, the multiplex PCR reads were re-called with MiXCR into one record per CDR3 protein. Of tens of thousands of distinct CDR3 sequences in the sample, about 29% were seen once. The CDR3 covers 17 residues. V gave up 3 bases and J gave up 4 bases; unmatched junction bases: 11. Template input, which was bulk tumor genomic DNA, totaled 450 to 600 ng per sample. Primary tumors were biopsied several times each, far apart, intraoperatively. Newly diagnosed with untreated non-small cell lung cancer, the patients underwent curative surgery. This sample stems from a study of immune heterogeneity within non-small cell lung tumors. Regarding the study as a whole: Local T-cell clonality tracked local tumor mutational burden; the correlation was moderate but significant (R around 0.34).

The sequence derives from a man in his forties with non-small cell lung cancer. The genes are TRBV12-3 or TRBV12-4 and TRBJ2-7; 11 nucleotides line up with TRBD2. Source material: lung tumor tissue. The CDR3 is CASSFLVAGGQVYEQYF. The CDR3 region has the DNA TGTGCCAGCAGTTTTTTGGTAGCGGGAGGGCAGGTATACGAGCAGTACTTC.